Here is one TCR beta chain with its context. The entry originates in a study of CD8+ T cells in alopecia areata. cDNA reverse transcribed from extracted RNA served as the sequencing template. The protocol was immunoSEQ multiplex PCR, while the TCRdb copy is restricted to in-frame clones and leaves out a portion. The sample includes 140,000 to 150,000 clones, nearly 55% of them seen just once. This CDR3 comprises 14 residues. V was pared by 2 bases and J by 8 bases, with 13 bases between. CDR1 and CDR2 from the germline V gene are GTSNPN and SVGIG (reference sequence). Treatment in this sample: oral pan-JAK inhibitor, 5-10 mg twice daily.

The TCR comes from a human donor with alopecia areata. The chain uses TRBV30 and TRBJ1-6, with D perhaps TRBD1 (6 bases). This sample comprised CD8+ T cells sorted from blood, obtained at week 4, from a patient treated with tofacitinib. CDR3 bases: TGTGCCTGGAGTCAGCAGGGGCACTATTCACCCCTCCACTTT. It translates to CAWSQQGHYSPLHF. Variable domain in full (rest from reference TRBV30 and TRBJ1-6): SQTIHQWPATLVQPVGSPLSLECTVEGTSNPNLYWYRQAAGRGLQLLFYSVGIGQISSEVPQNLSASRPQDRQFILSSKKLLLSDSGFYLCAWSQQGHYSPLHFGNGTRLTVT.